This record looks at one T cell receptor (beta chain) sequence and its context. The antigen remains unidentified. The sample belongs to a study of cytomegalovirus exposure and HLA in healthy donors. The study, taken as a whole, reports: Owing to their indistinguishability, certain V segments, notably TRBV6-2 and TRBV6-3, were excluded.

In germline, CDR1 is MNHEY, CDR2 SVGAGI. This CDR3 contains 16 residues. Trimming took 2 bases from V and 0 from J; bases not matched to a gene: 3. With 60 Vbeta and 13 Jbeta primers, the PCR was carried out. The repertoire was sequenced with immunoSEQ multiplex PCR; TCRdb's copy has only in-frame clones and lacks some. The table records around 170,000 clones, roughly 80% of them present only once. The TCR was taken from a man aged 35 to 55 in good health and CMV-seronegative. The sample comprised PBMCs. This rearrangement joins TRBV6-5 to TRBJ2-2, with TRBD2 identical over 7 bases. The CDR3 nucleotides are TGTGCCAGCAGTTACAGGACTAGGACGAACACCGGGGAGCTGTTTTTT. Translated, it gives CASSYRTRTNTGELFF.